This T cell receptor (beta chain) was recovered during a study of CD8+ T cells in alopecia areata. Findings and caveats of the study: Normal scalp had lower clonality than lesional scalp, with alopecia totalis/universalis lesions showing this most strongly.

On this clone itself: What it recognizes is unknown.

RNA, once extracted, was reverse transcribed into cDNA for use as the sequencing template. Here immunoSEQ multiplex PCR was the method, and the copy in TCRdb shows in-frame clones only, minus some. The profile shows around 190,000 clones, under 80% of them singletons. Germline CDR1 is SQVTM and CDR2 is ANQGSEA. This CDR3 has 13 amino acids. The V end was cut by 6 bases, the J end by 8 bases, with 17 bases between. Documented treatment: oral pan-JAK inhibitor, 5-10 mg twice daily. The clonotype comes from a human donor with alopecia areata. V gene TRBV29-1 combines with J gene TRBJ2-1; TRBD2 might be the D (6 bases). The sample here was CD4+ T cells sorted from blood, taken at approximately week 50, from a patient treated with tofacitinib. The CDR3 DNA reads TGCAGCGTGGGAGGCCACAATCCCTATGAGCAGTTCTTC. It is translated as CSVGGHNPYEQFF.